Presented here are 3 T cell receptor beta chains from one specimen sequenced in a study of T cell clonality in common variable immunodeficiency (dated by TCRdb to between 2014 and 2017). Library method: the immunoSEQ multiplex PCR assay. The immuneACCESS repertoire file appears here via TCRdb, limited to in-frame rearrangements. These files lack a portion of the clones; in checked studies, under half of the deficit traces to unresolved V genes, and the cause of the others is not known. This sample includes tens of thousands of clones, and none of them was observed just once. The leading ten clones occupy approximately 5.5% of the sample. The sequenced sample consisted of peripheral blood mononuclear cells. The receptors come from a person aged 18 to 75 in good health.

This clone appeared many times. The CDR3 end falls 3 residues outside the read, so it is completed with the germline J gene. The rearrangement links TRBV29-1 to TRBJ2-3; 12 bases line up with TRBD2. Germline loops: CDR1 SQVTM, CDR2 ANQGSEA. V was clipped by 8 bases and J by 0 bases; unmatched bases: 6. The CDR3 length is 15 residues. The covered CDR3 bases are TGCAGCTCAACCGGGACTAGCGGGAGCACAGATACG. Its translation: CSSTGTSGSTDT. The CDR3 in its entirety is CSSTGTSGSTDTQYF.

This clone appeared many times. The CDR3 end is not reached by the read, which stops 3 residues before it; the germline J gene fills it in. The V call is TRBV12-3 or TRBV12-4, the J call TRBJ1-5, with D possibly TRBD1 on 5 matching bases. The CDR3 runs to 14 residues. V dropped 3 bases and J dropped 4 bases, with 10 bases sitting between them. Incomplete CDR3 DNA: TGTGCCAGCAGTTTCAGGGAAGGAAATCAGCCC. Its translation: CASSFREGNQP. The entire CDR3 sequence reads CASSFREGNQPQHF.

In its sample, this clone was seen many times. The read ends 3 residues before the CDR3 terminus; that terminus is restored from the germline J gene. The V call is TRBV28, the J call TRBJ2-7; TRBD2 aligns across 12 bases. J was trimmed by 0 bases and V by 2 bases; bases with no gene match: 2. Germline loops: CDR1 MDHEN, CDR2 SYDVKM. There are 16 residues in the CDR3. CDR3 in amino acids: CASSLQTSGSSYEQYF. The sequenced CDR3 bases are TGTGCCAGCAGTTTACAGACTAGCGGGAGCTCCTACGAG.